Following are 12 T cell receptor beta chains from one sample sequenced in a study of chemoradiotherapy in HPV16-positive cancers. Assay used: immunoSEQ multiplex PCR; TCRdb lists only in-frame clones, some missing. The sample contains 53,000 or so clones, more than 90% of which appear only once. Sequences were derived from blood, sampled from a patient who underwent chemoradiotherapy. These receptor sequences come from a human donor with HPV-associated anogenital cancer.

This sequence joins TRBV7-9 and TRBJ2-1; unclear D gene. The CDR3 is 11 amino acids. The germline CDR1 and CDR2 sequences are SEHNR and FQNEAQ (reference sequence). Trimming cost V 10 bases and J 10 bases, with 14 bases left between them. The CDR3 region has the DNA TGTGCCATTTTAAGGGATCAGGAGCAGTTCTTC. Amino acid sequence: CAILRDQEQFF.

As to this clone: One junction end does not reproduce the germline sequence, and a read error may be involved. The rearrangement links TRBV4-3 to TRBJ2-2; 9 bases are shared with TRBD2. Germline values: CDR1 LGHNA, CDR2 YSLEER. This CDR3 comprises 16 residues. CDR3 nucleotide sequence: TGCGCCAGCAGCCAAGATTTTCTAGCGGGGACCGGGGAGCTGCTTTTT. Residues: CASSQDFLAGTGELLF.

This chain links TRBV11-2 with TRBJ2-5; TRBD2 matches at 9 bases. CDR1 is SGHAT, CDR2 FQNNGV, per germline. The CDR3 length is 14 residues. J lost 4 bases, V lost 3 bases, and 3 bases had no gene match. The CDR3, as DNA: TGTGCCAGCAGCTTCAATAGCGGGGGAGAGACCCAGTACTTC. This gives the protein CASSFNSGGETQYF.

Concerning this clone: This same CDR3 is encoded by further DNA sequences in the sample. V gene TRBV7-2 combines with J gene TRBJ2-5; 12 bases are a match to TRBD2. V gave up 4 bases and J gave up 5 bases; unmatched junction bases: 11. The CDR3 contains 17 residues. CDR1 and CDR2 from the germline V gene are SGHTA and FQGNSA. The CDR3 loop reads CASSSAMGLAGGETQYF. In DNA, the CDR3 is TGTGCCAGCAGCTCTGCAATGGGCCTAGCGGGGGGGGAGACCCAGTACTTC.

V usage is TRBV14 and J usage is TRBJ1-1; 7 bases map to TRBD1. In germline, CDR1 is SGHDN, CDR2 FVKESK. This CDR3 contains 15 residues. V gave up 2 bases and J gave up 6 bases; unmatched junction bases: 9. The DNA of the CDR3 is TGTGCCAGCAGCCAACCAGGGACAGTAAACTCTGAAGCTTTCTTT. Translation gives CASSQPGTVNSEAFF.

This clone showed up just a few times. The chain carries TRBV30 and TRBJ1-3; D gene ambiguous. CDR3 length equals 12 residues. The germline V gene encodes CDR1 GTSNPN and CDR2 SVGIG (reference sequence). Deletions cut 8 bases from V and 0 bases from J, with 8 bases between. The CDR3 reads CAIRTSGNTIYF. The CDR3 DNA reads TGTGCCATTCGGACCTCTGGAAACACCATATATTTT.

The chain is built from TRBV19 and TRBJ1-2; D perhaps matches TRBD1 (6 bases). Trimming cost V 7 bases and J 4 bases, with 13 bases left between them. Germline V gene sequence: CDR1 LNHDA, CDR2 SQIVND (reference sequence). This CDR3 contains 13 residues. Here the CDR3 reads CASTKGERYGYTF. Written as DNA, the CDR3 is TGTGCCAGTACCAAGGGGGAACGCTATGGCTACACCTTC.

The chain recombines TRBV7-2 with TRBJ2-3, with 9 bases that match TRBD2. J gave up 7 bases and V 3 bases, and 5 bases lay outside the gene matches. Per the germline V gene, CDR1 is SGHTA and CDR2 is FQGNSA. The CDR3 has 14 residues. The CDR3: CASSFSGGGNTQYF. In DNA form, the CDR3 reads TGTGCCAGCAGCTTTAGCGGGGGAGGGAATACGCAGTATTTT.

The genes are TRBV6-5 and TRBJ2-7; the D gene could be TRBD1 or TRBD2 (6 bases each). There are 13 residues in the CDR3. The V and J ends lost 0 bases and 6 bases respectively, with 9 bases between them. CDR1 and CDR2 (germline): MNHEY, SVGAGI. CDR3 region: CASSYSGGGEQYF. For the CDR3, the DNA is TGTGCCAGCAGTTACTCAGGAGGGGGCGAGCAGTACTTC.

The chain uses TRBV2 and TRBJ2-1; 10 nucleotides align to TRBD1. J lost 4 bases, V lost 7 bases, and 7 bases had no gene match. CDR3 length: 15 residues. Germline CDR1 reads SNHLY; CDR2 reads FYNNEI. CDR3 DNA: TGTGCCAGCAATCCCGGGACAGGGGTTTACAATGAGCAGTTCTTC. Protein sequence: CASNPGTGVYNEQFF.

The chain joins TRBV19 to TRBJ2-3, with D possibly being TRBD2 (6 bases). The germline V gene encodes CDR1 LNHDA and CDR2 SQIVND (reference sequence). V was pared by 1 base and J by 2 bases, with 10 bases between. The CDR3 contains 15 residues. CDR3 protein: CASSIVAGSTDTQYF. DNA of the CDR3: TGTGCCAGTAGTATAGTTGCGGGATCCACAGATACGCAGTATTTT.

This chain connects TRBV2 to TRBJ1-1; 8 bases map to TRBD1. The CDR3 contains 18 residues. V was pared by 5 bases and J by 4 bases, with 18 bases of the junction left unmatched. Germline loops: CDR1 SNHLY, CDR2 FYNNEI. The CDR3 region has the DNA TGTGCCAGCAGTACCCCGGACAGGGCCGGGGAAATAACCACTGAAGCTTTCTTT. Residues: CASSTPDRAGEITTEAFF. Full variable domain (rest looked up from reference TRBV2 and TRBJ1-1): EPEVTQTPSHQVTQMGQEVILRCVPISNHLYFYWYRQILGQKVEFLVSFYNNEISEKSEIFDDQFSVERPDGSNFTLKIRSTKLEDSAMYFCASSTPDRAGEITTEAFFGQGTRLTVV.